The following is a T cell receptor beta chain sequence with its context. Antigen: not known. This CDR3 contains 16 residues. In germline, CDR1 is MNHEY, CDR2 SMNVEV (reference sequence). V dropped 0 bases and J dropped 6 bases, with 18 bases sitting between them. The PCR ran on 60 Vbeta and 13 Jbeta primers. TCRdb keeps only in-frame clones here, not all; method: immunoSEQ multiplex PCR. Seen here are under 130,000 clones, around 75% observed once, and the top ten hold approximately 2.2%. The sample comes from a study of cytomegalovirus exposure and HLA in healthy donors. Study-level information: 81% of around 390 genotyped donors fell in the Caucasian-associated ancestry cluster. Study-wide findings and caveats: In the analysis, some V segments, TRBV6-2 and TRBV6-3 included, were excluded as indistinguishable. The study recorded over 150 TCR beta chains that were cytomegalovirus-associated.

This chain uses TRBV27 with TRBJ2-7, with D tentatively TRBD2 (6 bases). The sample was PBMCs. The source is a man younger than 40 in good health and CMV-seronegative. The CDR3 region is CASSLSGSLGGGEQYF. CDR3 in DNA: TGTGCCAGCAGTTTATCGGGAAGTTTGGGGGGAGGCGAGCAGTACTTC.